These T cell receptor beta chains were read from a single sample in a study of T cell responses to AZD1222 COVID-19 vaccine. The assay was immunoSEQ multiplex PCR, and TCRdb's table has in-frame clones only and misses some. The sample records some 150,000 clones, around 90% being singletons. The sample consisted of peripheral blood, taken on day 0 of MenACWY control vaccination. These receptors originate from an adult in good health. CDR3s include the opening cysteine and the closing phenylalanine or tryptophan. Each record gives: CDR3 protein, CDR3 DNA, clone size, V gene, J gene, D gene, CDR3 length. The D gene is left open where the match is weak. The listing skips clone size in some rows; elsewhere it reads once, few, many or a size class.

cdr3_aa: CASSLGLAGENEQFF
cdr3_nt: TGTGCCAGCAGCTTAGGACTAGCGGGCGAAAATGAGCAGTTCTTC
clone_size: -
v_call: TRBV7-2
j_call: TRBJ2-1
d_call: TRBD2
cdr3_length: 15

cdr3_aa: CASSPAGTGGSYSNQPQHF
cdr3_nt: TGTGCCAGCAGCCCAGCCGGGACAGGGGGCTCTTATAGCAATCAGCCCCAGCATTTT
clone_size: -
v_call: TRBV7-2
j_call: TRBJ1-5
d_call: TRBD1
cdr3_length: 19

cdr3_aa: CASSPGEEYNEKLFF
cdr3_nt: TGCGCCAGCAGCCCGGGGGAGGAATATAATGAAAAACTGTTTTTT
clone_size: -
v_call: TRBV5-1
j_call: TRBJ1-4
d_call: -
cdr3_length: 15

cdr3_aa: CASSLTVPIAGGPEETQYF
cdr3_nt: TGTGCCAGCAGCCTCACGGTCCCTATAGCGGGAGGGCCCGAAGAGACCCAGTACTTC
clone_size: -
v_call: TRBV13
j_call: TRBJ2-5
d_call: TRBD2
cdr3_length: 19

cdr3_aa: CASSSLRSGGYGYTF
cdr3_nt: TGCGCCAGCAGCTCGCTCCGTAGCGGAGGCTATGGCTACACCTTC
clone_size: -
v_call: TRBV5-1
j_call: TRBJ1-2
d_call: -
cdr3_length: 15

cdr3_aa: CASSHLTGSANQPQHF
cdr3_nt: TGTGCCAGCAGTCACTTAACAGGGTCTGCCAATCAGCCCCAGCATTTT
clone_size: -
v_call: TRBV6-5
j_call: TRBJ1-5
d_call: -
cdr3_length: 16

cdr3_aa: CASSQPPPGAEAFF
cdr3_nt: TGTGCCAGCAGCCAACCTCCCCCAGGTGCTGAAGCTTTCTTT
clone_size: -
v_call: TRBV3-1/TRBV3-2
j_call: TRBJ1-1
d_call: -
cdr3_length: 14

cdr3_aa: CASSAPGDYGYTF
cdr3_nt: TGTGCCAGCAGTGCGCCAGGGGACTATGGCTACACCTTC
clone_size: -
v_call: TRBV2
j_call: TRBJ1-2
d_call: -
cdr3_length: 13

cdr3_aa: CASSSYARGPGEKLFF
cdr3_nt: TGTGCCAGCAGCTCCTATGCCAGGGGGCCCGGCGAAAAACTGTTTTTT
clone_size: once
v_call: TRBV11-2
j_call: TRBJ1-4
d_call: TRBD1
cdr3_length: 16

cdr3_aa: CATIEGTEAFF
cdr3_nt: TGTGCCACCATAGAGGGGACTGAAGCTTTCTTT
clone_size: -
v_call: TRBV3-1/TRBV3-2
j_call: TRBJ1-1
d_call: -
cdr3_length: 11

cdr3_aa: CAVHLGGGPYNEQFF
cdr3_nt: TGTGCCGTTCACCTCGGGGGAGGGCCCTACAATGAGCAGTTCTTC
clone_size: -
v_call: TRBV13
j_call: TRBJ2-1
d_call: TRBD2
cdr3_length: 15

cdr3_aa: CASSRTGLSNQPQHF
cdr3_nt: TGTGCCAGCAGCCGGACAGGGTTAAGCAATCAGCCCCAGCATTTT
clone_size: -
v_call: TRBV9
j_call: TRBJ1-5
d_call: TRBD1
cdr3_length: 15

cdr3_aa: CASTYIYEQYF
cdr3_nt: TGTGCCAGCACCTATATCTACGAGCAGTACTTC
clone_size: -
v_call: TRBV25-1
j_call: TRBJ2-7
d_call: -
cdr3_length: 11

cdr3_aa: CASSVQGKGGYTF
cdr3_nt: TGTGCCAGTAGTGTTCAGGGGAAGGGAGGCTACACCTTC
clone_size: -
v_call: TRBV19
j_call: TRBJ1-2
d_call: -
cdr3_length: 13

cdr3_aa: CASSPPTGQGNYEQYF
cdr3_nt: TGTGCCAGCTCACCACCTACGGGACAGGGTAACTACGAGCAGTACTTC
clone_size: -
v_call: TRBV18
j_call: TRBJ2-7
d_call: TRBD1
cdr3_length: 16

cdr3_aa: CAAGRAGENSPLHF
cdr3_nt: TGTGCCGCCGGCAGGGCAGGGGAAAATTCACCCCTCCACTTT
clone_size: -
v_call: TRBV28
j_call: TRBJ1-6
d_call: -
cdr3_length: 14

cdr3_aa: CSVGGGLSTDTQYF
cdr3_nt: TGCAGCGTGGGGGGGGGACTAAGCACAGATACGCAGTATTTT
clone_size: -
v_call: TRBV29-1
j_call: TRBJ2-3
d_call: TRBD2
cdr3_length: 14

cdr3_aa: CASSKGTQIQETQYF
cdr3_nt: TGTGCCAGCAGCAAAGGGACGCAAATCCAAGAGACCCAGTACTTC
clone_size: -
v_call: TRBV21-1
j_call: TRBJ2-5
d_call: -
cdr3_length: 15

cdr3_aa: CASRPRETPNTEAFF
cdr3_nt: TGTGCCAGCCGACCTAGGGAGACACCGAACACTGAAGCTTTCTTT
clone_size: -
v_call: TRBV7-2
j_call: TRBJ1-1
d_call: -
cdr3_length: 15

cdr3_aa: CASSQESQGLGTEAFF
cdr3_nt: TGTGCCAGCAGCCAAGAAAGCCAGGGGCTCGGGACTGAAGCTTTCTTT
clone_size: -
v_call: TRBV3-1/TRBV3-2
j_call: TRBJ1-1
d_call: -
cdr3_length: 16

cdr3_aa: CASSQAPRSGDRGPLAKNIQYF
cdr3_nt: TGCGCCAGCAGCCAAGCCCCCCGGTCGGGGGACAGGGGGCCTTTAGCCAAAAACATTCAGTACTTC
clone_size: -
v_call: TRBV4-1
j_call: TRBJ2-4
d_call: TRBD1
cdr3_length: 22

cdr3_aa: CASSRAARSNQPQHF
cdr3_nt: TGTGCCAGCTCACGGGCCGCCCGGAGCAATCAGCCCCAGCATTTT
clone_size: -
v_call: TRBV18
j_call: TRBJ1-5
d_call: -
cdr3_length: 15

cdr3_aa: CASTRQGASSPLHF
cdr3_nt: TGTGCCAGCACCCGACAGGGGGCAAGTTCACCCCTCCACTTT
clone_size: -
v_call: TRBV9
j_call: TRBJ1-6
d_call: TRBD1
cdr3_length: 14

cdr3_aa: CASTQQGGTEAFF
cdr3_nt: TGTGCCAGTACCCAACAGGGGGGCACTGAAGCTTTCTTT
clone_size: medium-sized
v_call: TRBV19
j_call: TRBJ1-1
d_call: TRBD1
cdr3_length: 13

cdr3_aa: CASSLNLLTDTQYF
cdr3_nt: TGTGCCAGCAGCTTAAACCTACTCACAGATACGCAGTATTTT
clone_size: -
v_call: TRBV11-2
j_call: TRBJ2-3
d_call: -
cdr3_length: 14

cdr3_aa: CATSGQGRGELFF
cdr3_nt: TGTGCCACCAGCGGACAGGGGAGGGGGGAGCTGTTTTTT
clone_size: -
v_call: TRBV15
j_call: TRBJ2-2
d_call: TRBD1
cdr3_length: 13